A selection of T cell receptor beta chains follows, all from one sample in a study of shared clonotypes between healthy human individuals. Profiling relied on immunoSEQ multiplex PCR, and the TCRdb table lists in-frame clones only, not all of them. This table holds about 820,000 clones, 80% to 95% found once. The sample comprised naive CD8+ T cells sorted from blood. The source of these receptors is a man aged 25-40 years in good health. CDR3s include the opening cysteine and the closing phenylalanine or tryptophan. Fields, in order: J gene, D gene, V gene, clone size, CDR3 protein, CDR3 DNA. The D gene is left open where the match is weak. Clone size, where shown, is once, few, many, or a class for clones that have expanded.

j_gene: TRBJ2-7
d_gene: TRBD2
v_gene: TRBV28
abundance: .
CDR3aa: CASLGTSGSITYEQYF
CDR3nt: TGTGCCAGCTTGGGGACTAGCGGGAGCATTACCTACGAGCAGTACTTC

j_gene: TRBJ2-2
d_gene: .
v_gene: TRBV19
abundance: once
CDR3aa: CASSLSSTGELFF
CDR3nt: TGTGCCAGTAGTCTCTCCAGTACCGGGGAGCTGTTTTTT

j_gene: TRBJ1-3
d_gene: .
v_gene: TRBV5-1
abundance: .
CDR3aa: CASSLEQGGGNTIYF
CDR3nt: TGCGCCAGCAGCTTGGAGCAGGGCGGCGGAAACACCATATATTTT

j_gene: TRBJ2-7
d_gene: TRBD2
v_gene: TRBV6-5
abundance: few
CDR3aa: CASSSTSGSYEQYF
CDR3nt: TGTGCCAGCAGTTCGACTAGCGGGAGCTACGAGCAGTACTTC

j_gene: TRBJ1-1
d_gene: .
v_gene: TRBV5-6
abundance: .
CDR3aa: CASSFSWGTEAFF
CDR3nt: TGTGCCAGCAGCTTCAGCTGGGGCACTGAAGCTTTCTTT

j_gene: TRBJ2-1
d_gene: TRBD1
v_gene: TRBV2
abundance: .
CDR3aa: CASSPNRGNEQFF
CDR3nt: TGTGCCAGCAGTCCTAACAGGGGCAATGAGCAGTTCTTC

j_gene: TRBJ2-1
d_gene: .
v_gene: TRBV28
abundance: .
CDR3aa: CASGSYNEQFF
CDR3nt: TGTGCCTCTGGGTCCTACAATGAGCAGTTCTTC

j_gene: TRBJ1-5
d_gene: TRBD1
v_gene: TRBV7-6
abundance: few
CDR3aa: CASSLAQGVGNQPQHF
CDR3nt: TGTGCCAGCAGCTTGGCCCAGGGGGTTGGCAATCAGCCCCAGCATTTT

j_gene: TRBJ2-2
d_gene: .
v_gene: TRBV5-7
abundance: .
CDR3aa: CADLVYELVVLLADGELFF
CDR3nt: TGTGCAGATTTGGTCTACGAATTGGTCGTACTTTTGGCAGACGGGGAGCTGTTTTTT

j_gene: TRBJ2-7
d_gene: TRBD1
v_gene: TRBV2
abundance: .
CDR3aa: CASRGDRFEQYF
CDR3nt: TGTGCCAGCAGAGGGGACAGGTTTGAGCAGTACTTC

j_gene: TRBJ1-1
d_gene: TRBD1
v_gene: TRBV30
abundance: .
CDR3aa: CAWSPGQGNTEAFF
CDR3nt: TGTGCCTGGAGTCCGGGACAGGGGAACACTGAAGCTTTCTTT

j_gene: TRBJ1-2
d_gene: .
v_gene: TRBV5-1
abundance: .
CDR3aa: CASSQLGGYGYTF
CDR3nt: TGCGCCAGCAGCCAGCTGGGGGGCTATGGCTACACCTTC